The text below deals with one TCR beta chain. In the original workflow: Scientists estimated how many nucleated cells there were by amplifying reference gene primers. Repertoires were generated with immunoSEQ multiplex PCR, while TCRdb's copy carries only in-frame clones and drops some. Clone size and V and J calls were adopted from that table, with D and trimming inferred from the DNA. The sample carries over 200,000 clones, 87% recorded once. The sample originates from a study of blood T cell repertoires in COVID-19. About the study: T cells, B-cell-depleted T cells, or PBMCs provided the cDNA or gDNA that served as material.

CDR3 length equals 14 residues. With 2 bases removed from V and 4 bases from J, the gap between germline ends came to 11 bases. Germline CDR1 is SGHTS and CDR2 is YDEGEE. Sequences were obtained from peripheral blood. This TCR was recovered from a man in his forties or fifties with active or convalescent COVID-19. This sequence joins TRBV5-8 and TRBJ2-3; D may be TRBD1 (5 bases). CDR3 sequence reads: CASSLGLGADTQYF. As DNA, the CDR3 is TGTGCCAGCAGCTTAGGTCTAGGGGCAGATACGCAGTATTTT.